This T cell receptor beta chain originates from a study of T cell responses to AZD1222 COVID-19 vaccine (TCRdb year 2021). Turning to the overall study: TCR sequencing covered about 230 trial participants: 200 to 210 given two doses of AZD1222 and 26 given two doses of MenACWY control vaccine. Trial participants were enrolled by age into 18-55, 56-69 and 70-plus year subgroups, with 148, 28 and 57 TCR-sequenced participants respectively.

The CDR3 regions of human TCRbeta chains were analyzed by immunosequencing. The published analysis was carried out like this. Repertoire TCRs were matched against a reference library of SARS-CoV-2-specific TCRs generated with the MIRA antigen-specificity platform. Breadth was defined as the fraction of unique TCRs that were SARS-CoV-2-associated, and depth was defined as the fraction of total T cells that were SARS-CoV-2-associated. Using the MIRA data, each spike-specific TCR was assigned both to the spike region to which the TCR was reactive and to a CD4 or CD8 class. Log10-transformed breadth and depth values were compared by one-way ANOVA with Sidak's multiple comparisons tests. TCRdb retrieved this table from immuneACCESS and kept in-frame rearrangements only. Not all clones are present; in checked studies, unresolved V genes account for under half, and no reason is known for the remainder. From that table come the V and J calls and clone size; the DNA was used to work out D and trimming. In this sample the table shows about 110,000 clones, over 85% of which occur a single time. The ten top clones hold 2% to 2.5% of the sample.

Findings and caveats that apply to the study as a whole: The 56-69-year group was small, and its depth increase did not reach significance, likely because of low power. Epitopes outside the regions mutated in the B.1.351 and B.1.1.7 variants were reportedly recognized by nearly half of the unique spike-specific TCRs. Most participants were white British and females outnumbered males, and the authors suggested that clonal diversity may have been underestimated. The whole spike protein was spanned by vaccine-associated CD4 TCRs, and dominant responses were seen in regions 160-218 and 743-854. Conclusions about previously exposed vaccinees are limited, since just a handful of AZD1222 recipients were seropositive for SARS-CoV-2 at baseline. After two AZD1222 doses, both the breadth and the depth of spike-specific TCRs were significantly higher than at day 0 and than in MenACWY recipients. Because no day 14 peak-response samples were available, the repertoires could be characterized only after the peak T cell response.

About this clone: The antigen it binds to is not known. It has no much larger one-base neighbor in the sample; base qualities were not kept.

From V the trimming removes 2 bases and from J it removes 2 bases, while the gene matches leave 8 bases of the junction unaccounted for. The CDR3 contains 17 residues, cysteine and phenylalanine counted. Only the CDR3 DNA is retained, 51 bases long and in frame from the first base. The germline V gene encodes CDR1 SGHTA and CDR2 FQGNSA. Reading the label with the study, this specimen's time point is: about 28 days (+/-7) after the second vaccine dose. AZD1222 recipients with second doses at about 4 weeks or about 12 weeks were pooled, because spike-specific TCR depth and breadth did not differ between schedules. The vaccinee samples were drawn from two UK trials, COV001 and COV002, one of which was a single-blind randomized controlled phase 2/3 trial testing AZD1222 (ChAdOx1 nCoV-19) in healthy adults. For TCRbeta chain sequencing, PBMC samples were collected from trial participants at day 0 and at day 28 after the second dose.

The chain couples TRBV7-2 to TRBJ2-7, with 11 bases matching TRBD2. This TCR was recovered from an adult who received the AZD1222 COVID-19 vaccine. The sample here was peripheral blood, taken 28 days after the second AZD1222 dose. The base sequence is TGTGCCAGCAGCTTAACTAGCGGGGGTACTAGACCCTACGAGCAGTACTTC. The resulting protein is CASSLTSGGTRPYEQYF.